At least ten counts were recorded for the clone carrying this TCR beta chain. Its specificity is not known. Germline CDR1 SGHVS, CDR2 FQNEAQ. After removal of 4 bases from V and 3 bases from J, the junction contained 3 bases not matched to a gene. The CDR3 sequence is 14 residues long. These data belong to a study of T cells in Graves' hyperthyroidism and ophthalmopathy. Amplification targeted TCR beta CDR3 regions from RNA transcripts. The TCR CDR3 was amplified in a first-round RT-PCR using the HTBI primer set. TCRdb analysed the multiplex PCR reads with MiXCR anew, one entry per CDR3 protein. The sample has roughly 640,000 distinct CDR3 sequences, more than 15% seen once. Study observations and caveats: Ophthalmopathy cases were set apart from stable hyperthyroidism by a 13 V-J model. Appearing also in blood were most of the thyroid clonotypes expanded above 0.001. Model output signaled ophthalmopathy a median roughly 6 months ahead of onset.

Material for sequencing was blood. This sequence was found in a woman between 40 and 50 years old with Graves' ophthalmopathy. This chain connects TRBV7-8 to TRBJ2-1, with 7 bases aligning to TRBD1. The CDR3 sequence is CASSSPGGYNEQFF. The CDR3 DNA is TGTGCCAGCAGCTCCCCAGGGGGCTACAATGAGCAGTTCTTC.